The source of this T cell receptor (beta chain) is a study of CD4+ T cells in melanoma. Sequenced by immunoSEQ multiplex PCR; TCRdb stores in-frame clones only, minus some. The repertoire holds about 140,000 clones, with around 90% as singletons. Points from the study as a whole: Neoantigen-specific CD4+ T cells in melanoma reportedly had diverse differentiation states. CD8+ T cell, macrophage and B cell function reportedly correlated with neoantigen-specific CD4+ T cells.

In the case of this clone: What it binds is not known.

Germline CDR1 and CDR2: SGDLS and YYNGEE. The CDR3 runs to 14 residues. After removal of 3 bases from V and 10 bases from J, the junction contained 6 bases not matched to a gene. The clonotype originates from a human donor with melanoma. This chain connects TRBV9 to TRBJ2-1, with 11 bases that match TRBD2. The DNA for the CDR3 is TGTGCCAGCAGCGCCTTAGCGGGGGGGCGGGAGCAGTTCTTC. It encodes CASSALAGGREQFF.